This T cell receptor (beta chain) is drawn from a study of metastatic and nonmetastatic thyroid tumors. This clone was seen only a few times. Germline V gives CDR1 MNHEY, CDR2 SVGEGT. V dropped 4 bases and J dropped 6; count of bases not matched to a gene: 4. This CDR3 has 13 amino acids. The entire patient cohort was treatment-naive prior to thyroid surgery. TCRdb reprocessed the PCR reads via MiXCR. The repertoire holds tens of thousands of clones, with 20% to 30% as singletons. The chain is built from TRBV6-2 or TRBV6-3 and TRBJ2-7; 9 bases agree with TRBD1. The clonotype originates from a female donor with papillary thyroid cancer or a benign thyroid nodule (not recorded which). Some clones in this sample may be carry-over from other donors' samples. The sequencing input was blood. The CDR3 bases are TGTGCCAGCAGTTTTGGGACAGGGTCCGAGCAGTACTTC. Translated, it gives CASSFGTGSEQYF.